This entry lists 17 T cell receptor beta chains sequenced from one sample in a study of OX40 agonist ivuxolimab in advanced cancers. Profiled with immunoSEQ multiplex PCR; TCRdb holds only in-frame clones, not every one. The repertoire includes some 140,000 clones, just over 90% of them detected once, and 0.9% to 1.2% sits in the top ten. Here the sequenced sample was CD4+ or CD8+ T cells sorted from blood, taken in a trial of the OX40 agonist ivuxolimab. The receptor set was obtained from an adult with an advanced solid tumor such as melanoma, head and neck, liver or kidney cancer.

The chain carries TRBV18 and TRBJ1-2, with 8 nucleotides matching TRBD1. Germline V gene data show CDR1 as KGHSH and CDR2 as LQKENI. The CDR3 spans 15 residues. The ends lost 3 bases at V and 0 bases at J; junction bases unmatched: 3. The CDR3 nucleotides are TGTGCCAGCTCACCCGGGACAGGCGCTAACTATGGCTACACCTTC. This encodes CASSPGTGANYGYTF.

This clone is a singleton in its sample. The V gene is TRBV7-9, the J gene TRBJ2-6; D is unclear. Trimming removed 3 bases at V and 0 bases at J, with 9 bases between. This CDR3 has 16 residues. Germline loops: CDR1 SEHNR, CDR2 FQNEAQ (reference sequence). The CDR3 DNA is TGTGCCAGCAGCTTCGGACGGATCTCTGGGGCCAACGTCCTGACTTTC. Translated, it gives CASSFGRISGANVLTF.

In DNA, the CDR3 is TGTGCCAGTAGTATTTCGGACAGAAACGGCCAGCCCCAGCATTTT. Translated, it gives CASSISDRNGQPQHF. The rearrangement uses TRBV19 and TRBJ1-5; the D gene is possibly TRBD1 (6 bases). Trimming removed 3 bases at V and 7 bases at J, with 16 bases between. CDR3 size: 15 residues. The germline CDR1 and CDR2 sequences are LNHDA and SQIVND (reference sequence).

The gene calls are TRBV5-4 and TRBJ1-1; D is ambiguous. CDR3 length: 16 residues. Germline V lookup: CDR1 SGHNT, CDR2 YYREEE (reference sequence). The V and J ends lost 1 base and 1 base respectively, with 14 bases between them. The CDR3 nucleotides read TGTGCCAGCAGCTTGTATTCCAGACGGGGGAACACTGAAGCTTTCTTT. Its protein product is CASSLYSRRGNTEAFF.

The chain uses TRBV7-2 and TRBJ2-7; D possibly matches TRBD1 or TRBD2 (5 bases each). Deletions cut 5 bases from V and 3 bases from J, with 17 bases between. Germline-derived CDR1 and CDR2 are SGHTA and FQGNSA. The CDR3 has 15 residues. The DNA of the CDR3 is TGTGCCAGCAGCCCTCGTCGGGACGGAGACTACGAGCAGTACTTC. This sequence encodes CASSPRRDGDYEQYF.

The CDR3 DNA is TGTGCCAGCTCACCAGAAAACTACGAGCAGTACTTC. It translates to CASSPENYEQYF. This chain connects TRBV18 to TRBJ2-7; the D is unclear. The CDR3 is made up of 12 amino acids. V lost 2 bases to trimming and J lost 3 bases, with 5 bases between them. CDR1 and CDR2 from the germline V gene are KGHSH and LQKENI.

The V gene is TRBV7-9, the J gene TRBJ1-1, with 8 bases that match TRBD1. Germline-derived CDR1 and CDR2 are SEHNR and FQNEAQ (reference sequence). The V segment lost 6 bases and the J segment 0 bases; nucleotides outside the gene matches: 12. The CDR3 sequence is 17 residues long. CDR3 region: CASRTPARTGLNTEAFF. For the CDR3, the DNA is TGTGCCAGCAGGACTCCGGCCCGGACAGGGCTGAACACTGAAGCTTTCTTT.

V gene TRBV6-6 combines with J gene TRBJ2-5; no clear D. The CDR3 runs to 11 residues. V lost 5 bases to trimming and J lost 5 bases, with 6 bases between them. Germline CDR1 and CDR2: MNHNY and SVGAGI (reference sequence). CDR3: CASSHGETQYF. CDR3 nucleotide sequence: TGTGCCAGCAGTCACGGGGAGACCCAGTACTTC.

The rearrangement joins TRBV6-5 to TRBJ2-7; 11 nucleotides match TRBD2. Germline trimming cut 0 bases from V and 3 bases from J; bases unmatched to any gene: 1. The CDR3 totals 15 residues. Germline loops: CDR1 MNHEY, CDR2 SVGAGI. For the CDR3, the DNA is TGTGCCAGCAGTTACTCGGGACTAGCGGTCTACGAGCAGTACTTC. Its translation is CASSYSGLAVYEQYF.

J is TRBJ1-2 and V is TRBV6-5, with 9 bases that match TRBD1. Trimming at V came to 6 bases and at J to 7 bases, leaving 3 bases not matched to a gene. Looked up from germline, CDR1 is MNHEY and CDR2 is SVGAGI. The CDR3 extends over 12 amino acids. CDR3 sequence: CASRQGAGGYTF. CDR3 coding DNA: TGTGCCAGCAGACAGGGGGCAGGTGGCTACACCTTC.

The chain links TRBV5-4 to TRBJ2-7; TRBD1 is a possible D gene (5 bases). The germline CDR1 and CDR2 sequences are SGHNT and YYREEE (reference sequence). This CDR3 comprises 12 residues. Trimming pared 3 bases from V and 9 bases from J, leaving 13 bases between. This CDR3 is CASSSDRFVQYF. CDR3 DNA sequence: TGTGCCAGCAGCTCTGACAGATTCGTGCAGTACTTC. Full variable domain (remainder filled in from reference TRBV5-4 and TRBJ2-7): ETGVTQSPTHLIKTRGQQVTLRCSSQSGHNTVSWYQQALGQGPQFIFQYYREEENGRGNFPPRFSGLQFPNYSSELNVNALELDDSALYLCASSSDRFVQYFGPGTRLTVT.

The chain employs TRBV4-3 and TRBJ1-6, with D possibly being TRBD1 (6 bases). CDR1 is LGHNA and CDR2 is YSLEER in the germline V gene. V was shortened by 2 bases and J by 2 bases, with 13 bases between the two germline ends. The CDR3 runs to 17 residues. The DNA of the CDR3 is TGCGCCAGCAGCCAATCCGGGGGCGCCCCCTATAATTCACCCCTCCACTTT. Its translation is CASSQSGGAPYNSPLHF.

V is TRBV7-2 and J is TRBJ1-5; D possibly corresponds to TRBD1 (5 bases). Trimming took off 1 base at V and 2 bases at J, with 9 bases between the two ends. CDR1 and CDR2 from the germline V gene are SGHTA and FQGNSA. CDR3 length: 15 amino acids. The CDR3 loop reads CASSLEPGGNQPQHF. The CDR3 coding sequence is TGTGCCAGCAGCTTAGAGCCGGGGGGCAATCAGCCCCAGCATTTT.

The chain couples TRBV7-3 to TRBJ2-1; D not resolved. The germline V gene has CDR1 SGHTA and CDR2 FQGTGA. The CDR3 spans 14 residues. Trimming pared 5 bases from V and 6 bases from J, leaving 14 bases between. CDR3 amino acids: CASSPSLGPNEQFF. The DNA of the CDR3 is TGTGCCAGCAGCCCGTCGTTGGGCCCCAATGAGCAGTTCTTC.

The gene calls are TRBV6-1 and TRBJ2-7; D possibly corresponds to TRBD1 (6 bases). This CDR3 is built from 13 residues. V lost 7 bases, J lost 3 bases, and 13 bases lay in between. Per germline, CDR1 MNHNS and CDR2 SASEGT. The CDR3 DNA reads TGTGCCAGCAAGTCAGGGGAACGCTACGAGCAGTACTTC. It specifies CASKSGERYEQYF.

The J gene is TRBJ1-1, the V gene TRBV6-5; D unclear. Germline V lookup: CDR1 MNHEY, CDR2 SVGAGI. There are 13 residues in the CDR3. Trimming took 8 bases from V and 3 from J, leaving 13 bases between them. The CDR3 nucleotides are TGTGCCAGCTCTAGTGGGCAGTACACTGAAGCTTTCTTT. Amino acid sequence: CASSSGQYTEAFF.

CDR3 sequence reads: CASSLGGPYNEQFF. The CDR3 coding sequence is TGCGCCAGCAGCTTGGGGGGACCCTACAATGAGCAGTTCTTC. The chain carries TRBV5-1 and TRBJ2-1; possibly TRBD1 or TRBD2 for D (5 bases each). There are 14 residues in the CDR3. Trimming stripped 0 bases from V and 2 bases from J, with 6 bases between. CDR1 and CDR2 from the germline V gene are SGHRS and YFSETQ. Full variable domain (rest looked up from reference TRBV5-1 and TRBJ2-1): KAGVTQTPRYLIKTRGQQVTLSCSPISGHRSVSWYQQTPGQGLQFLFEYFSETQRNKGNFPGRFSGRQFSNSRSEMNVSTLELGDSALYLCASSLGGPYNEQFFGPGTRLTVL.